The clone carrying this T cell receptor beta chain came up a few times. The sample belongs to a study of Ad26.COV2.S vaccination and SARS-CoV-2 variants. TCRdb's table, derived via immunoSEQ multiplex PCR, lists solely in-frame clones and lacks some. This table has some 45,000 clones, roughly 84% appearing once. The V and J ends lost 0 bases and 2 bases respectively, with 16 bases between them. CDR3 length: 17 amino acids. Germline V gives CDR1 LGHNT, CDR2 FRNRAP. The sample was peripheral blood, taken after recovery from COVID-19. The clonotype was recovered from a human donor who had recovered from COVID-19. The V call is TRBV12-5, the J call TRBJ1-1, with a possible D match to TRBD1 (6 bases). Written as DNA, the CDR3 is TGTGCTAGTGGTTTGGTACTGGGGGCAGGGAAAAACACTGAAGCTTTCTTT. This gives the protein CASGLVLGAGKNTEAFF.